Listed below are T cell receptor beta chains from one sample, sequenced in a study of cytomegalovirus exposure and HLA in healthy donors. TCRdb keeps only in-frame clones here, not all; method: immunoSEQ multiplex PCR. This sample has under 200,000 clones, with 70% to 90% found just once. Material for sequencing was PBMCs. The source is a man aged 30 to 39 in good health and CMV-seropositive. The CDR3 runs from the conserved cysteine through the conserved F or W. Fields, in order: CDR3 protein, J gene, V gene.

CDR3 protein: CASSIGVTQPQHF
J gene: TRBJ1-5
V gene: TRBV19

CDR3 protein: CASSYSGGVPYNEQFF
J gene: TRBJ2-1
V gene: TRBV6-5

CDR3 protein: CASSLTVYYGYTF
J gene: TRBJ1-2
V gene: TRBV7-8

CDR3 protein: CASSPAGIGSEAFF
J gene: TRBJ1-1
V gene: TRBV18

CDR3 protein: CASKREGTGELFF
J gene: TRBJ2-2
V gene: TRBV6-5

CDR3 protein: CASSFTRDRGTEAFF
J gene: TRBJ1-1
V gene: TRBV18

CDR3 protein: CASSAGTGLSGELFF
J gene: TRBJ2-2
V gene: TRBV7-2

CDR3 protein: CASSFDGNYGYTF
J gene: TRBJ1-2
V gene: TRBV7-2

CDR3 protein: CASYPTGLSYEQYF
J gene: TRBJ2-7
V gene: TRBV11-2

CDR3 protein: CASSPQGRVNTEAFF
J gene: TRBJ1-1
V gene: TRBV19

CDR3 protein: CASSLPLTSGRLNEQFF
J gene: TRBJ2-1
V gene: TRBV7-9

CDR3 protein: CASRAGETQYF
J gene: TRBJ2-5
V gene: TRBV19

CDR3 protein: CASSFFQGAGYGYTF
J gene: TRBJ1-2
V gene: TRBV5-6

CDR3 protein: CASSPSGRSPLRFTGELFF
J gene: TRBJ2-2
V gene: TRBV23-1

CDR3 protein: CASSLAESGGYTF
J gene: TRBJ1-2
V gene: TRBV5-4

CDR3 protein: CASSSTSASGISYEQYF
J gene: TRBJ2-7
V gene: TRBV11-2

CDR3 protein: CSARGRETQYF
J gene: TRBJ2-5
V gene: TRBV20-1

CDR3 protein: CASSSLDRDYNEQFF
J gene: TRBJ2-1
V gene: TRBV5-6

CDR3 protein: CASRIRDLTPEQFF
J gene: TRBJ2-1
V gene: TRBV5-1

CDR3 protein: CASSPSRATADTEAFF
J gene: TRBJ1-1
V gene: TRBV5-4

CDR3 protein: CASSPPPLLAWAYNEQFF
J gene: TRBJ2-1
V gene: TRBV11-3

CDR3 protein: CASSQQGRSSEAFF
J gene: TRBJ1-1
V gene: TRBV7-2

CDR3 protein: CASSSYRGGFGTEAFF
J gene: TRBJ1-1
V gene: TRBV25-1

CDR3 protein: CAIRTRGQPNTEAFF
J gene: TRBJ1-1
V gene: TRBV11-3

CDR3 protein: CASSPLRTSGRNEQYF
J gene: TRBJ2-7
V gene: TRBV27

CDR3 protein: CSSSSGLAGSSYNEQFF
J gene: TRBJ2-1
V gene: TRBV7-9

CDR3 protein: CASSLDRGRMNTEAFF
J gene: TRBJ1-1
V gene: TRBV7-6

CDR3 protein: CAISQGQSLPLHF
J gene: TRBJ1-6
V gene: TRBV6-6

CDR3 protein: CASSWVGQGPNEKLFF
J gene: TRBJ1-4
V gene: TRBV5-1

CDR3 protein: CAWSAGTSHNNEQFF
J gene: TRBJ2-1
V gene: TRBV30

CDR3 protein: CASMAGMNTEAFF
J gene: TRBJ1-1
V gene: TRBV13

CDR3 protein: CASSLLRTGLSYEQYF
J gene: TRBJ2-7
V gene: TRBV7-2

CDR3 protein: CASSLERYNEQFF
J gene: TRBJ2-1
V gene: TRBV11-2

CDR3 protein: CSGGGGAGETQYF
J gene: TRBJ2-5
V gene: TRBV29-1

CDR3 protein: CASSDSGLATDEQFF
J gene: TRBJ2-1
V gene: TRBV6-4

CDR3 protein: CASSPDSTNTEAFF
J gene: TRBJ1-1
V gene: TRBV18

CDR3 protein: CASSVREAGKLFF
J gene: TRBJ1-4
V gene: TRBV9

CDR3 protein: CASSGGRLVNEQFF
J gene: TRBJ2-1
V gene: TRBV7-8

CDR3 protein: CASSSNADSHVYYGYTF
J gene: TRBJ1-2
V gene: TRBV5-1

CDR3 protein: CASSLGDFDADTQYF
J gene: TRBJ2-3
V gene: TRBV7-2

CDR3 protein: CASSLGSAGDEKLFF
J gene: TRBJ1-4
V gene: TRBV7-9

CDR3 protein: CASSQQAGPNTGELFF
J gene: TRBJ2-2
V gene: TRBV18

CDR3 protein: CASSQDAEERGTEAFF
J gene: TRBJ1-1
V gene: TRBV4-3

CDR3 protein: CSVITGMNEQFF
J gene: TRBJ2-1
V gene: TRBV29-1

CDR3 protein: CASSDLVPGLYGYTF
J gene: TRBJ1-2
V gene: TRBV2

CDR3 protein: CASSSGVGELFF
J gene: TRBJ2-2
V gene: TRBV7-9

CDR3 protein: CASSATRAGSIKANYGYTF
J gene: TRBJ1-2
V gene: TRBV7-9

CDR3 protein: CASSQFSAGEGNNEQFF
J gene: TRBJ2-1
V gene: TRBV4-2

CDR3 protein: CASSHYNEQFF
J gene: TRBJ2-1
V gene: TRBV9

CDR3 protein: CASQGNGQGFAEAFF
J gene: TRBJ1-1
V gene: TRBV19

CDR3 protein: CASSPRTSGSFREQYF
J gene: TRBJ2-7
V gene: TRBV18

CDR3 protein: CASKNGGPGADTQYF
J gene: TRBJ2-3
V gene: TRBV6-6

CDR3 protein: CASNNHEQYF
J gene: TRBJ2-7
V gene: TRBV2

CDR3 protein: CASSESAGSRRVYF
J gene: TRBJ2-3
V gene: TRBV2

CDR3 protein: CASSLGVAGGYEQYF
J gene: TRBJ2-7
V gene: TRBV11-2

CDR3 protein: CASSIFGRGASNQPQHF
J gene: TRBJ1-5
V gene: TRBV19

CDR3 protein: CASSGSRGSTF
J gene: TRBJ1-2
V gene: TRBV5-4

CDR3 protein: CSAGGVGNEQFF
J gene: TRBJ2-1
V gene: TRBV29-1

CDR3 protein: CASSQELSGSATGELFF
J gene: TRBJ2-2
V gene: TRBV4-2

CDR3 protein: CASRRDSYSNQPQHF
J gene: TRBJ1-5
V gene: TRBV6-6